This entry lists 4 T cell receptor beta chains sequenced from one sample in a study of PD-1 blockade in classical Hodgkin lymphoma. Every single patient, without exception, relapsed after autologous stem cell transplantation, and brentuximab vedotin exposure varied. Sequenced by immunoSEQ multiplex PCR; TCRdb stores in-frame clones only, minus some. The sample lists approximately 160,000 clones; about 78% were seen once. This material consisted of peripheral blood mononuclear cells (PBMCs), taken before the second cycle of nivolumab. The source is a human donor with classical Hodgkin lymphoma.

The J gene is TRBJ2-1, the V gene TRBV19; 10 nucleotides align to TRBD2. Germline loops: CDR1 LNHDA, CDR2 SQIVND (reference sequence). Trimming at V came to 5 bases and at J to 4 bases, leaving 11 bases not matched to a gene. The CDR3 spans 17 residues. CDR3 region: CASSWGLGLAVYNEQFF. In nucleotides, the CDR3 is TGTGCCAGTAGTTGGGGCCTCGGACTAGCGGTATACAATGAGCAGTTCTTC.

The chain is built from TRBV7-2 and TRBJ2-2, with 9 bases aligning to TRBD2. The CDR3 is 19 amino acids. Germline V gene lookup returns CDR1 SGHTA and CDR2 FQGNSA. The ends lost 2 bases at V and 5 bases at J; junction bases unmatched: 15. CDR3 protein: CASSLHFSGRRYRTGELFF. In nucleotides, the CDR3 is TGTGCCAGCAGCTTACATTTTAGCGGGAGAAGGTATAGGACCGGGGAGCTGTTTTTT.

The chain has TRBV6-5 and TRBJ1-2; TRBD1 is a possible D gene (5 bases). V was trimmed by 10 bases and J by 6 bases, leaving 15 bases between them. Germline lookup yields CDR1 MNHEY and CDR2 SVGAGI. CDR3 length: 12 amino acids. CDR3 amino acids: CATFLGGDGYTF. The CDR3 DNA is TGTGCCACCTTCCTGGGGGGGGATGGCTACACCTTC.

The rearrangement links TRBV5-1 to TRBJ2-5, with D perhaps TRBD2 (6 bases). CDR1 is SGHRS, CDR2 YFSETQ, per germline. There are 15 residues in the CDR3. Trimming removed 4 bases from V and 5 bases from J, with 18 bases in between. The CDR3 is CASSLEGGLQETQYF. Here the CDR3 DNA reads TGCGCCAGCAGCCTGGAAGGAGGGCTCCAGGAGACCCAGTACTTC.